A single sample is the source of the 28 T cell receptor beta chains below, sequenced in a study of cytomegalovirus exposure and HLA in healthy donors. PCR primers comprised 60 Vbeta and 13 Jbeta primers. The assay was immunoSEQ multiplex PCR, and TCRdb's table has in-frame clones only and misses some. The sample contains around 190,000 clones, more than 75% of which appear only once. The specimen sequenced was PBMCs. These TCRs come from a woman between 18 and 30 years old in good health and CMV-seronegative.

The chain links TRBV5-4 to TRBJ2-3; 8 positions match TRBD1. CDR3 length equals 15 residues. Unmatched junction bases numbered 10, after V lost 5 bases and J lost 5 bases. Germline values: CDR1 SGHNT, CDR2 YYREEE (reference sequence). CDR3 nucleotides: TGTGCCAGCAGTCATGGACAGGGAAACAAAGATACGCAGTATTTT. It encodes CASSHGQGNKDTQYF.

The CDR3 DNA follows: TGTGCCAGCAGTTACCGGACACGCCAAACCGAAGAGACCCAGTACTTC. Its protein is CASSYRTRQTEETQYF. V and J are TRBV6-5 and TRBJ2-5; a possible D gene is TRBD1 (5 bases). The germline V and J ends were trimmed by 2 bases and 3 bases, with 16 bases remaining between them. This CDR3 is built from 16 residues. The germline CDR1 and CDR2 sequences are MNHEY and SVGAGI.

The CDR3 reads CASSSAGGLLADTQYF. The CDR3 DNA is TGTGCCAGTAGTTCAGCGGGGGGCCTCCTTGCAGATACGCAGTATTTT. This chain connects TRBV19 to TRBJ2-3; 9 nucleotides line up with TRBD2. The CDR3 totals 16 residues. The V gene end was trimmed by 5 bases and the J gene end by 4 bases; junction bases not matched to a gene: 10. Germline assignment: CDR1 LNHDA and CDR2 SQIVND (reference sequence).

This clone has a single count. In DNA, the CDR3 is TGCGCCAGCAGCTCGAACGGGAACACTGAAGCTTTCTTT. Translating gives CASSSNGNTEAFF. The genes are TRBV5-1 and TRBJ1-1; D gene uncertain. The V gene lost 3 bases and the J gene lost 1 base, with 7 bases spanning the gap. Germline V gives CDR1 SGHRS, CDR2 YFSETQ. The CDR3 has 13 residues.

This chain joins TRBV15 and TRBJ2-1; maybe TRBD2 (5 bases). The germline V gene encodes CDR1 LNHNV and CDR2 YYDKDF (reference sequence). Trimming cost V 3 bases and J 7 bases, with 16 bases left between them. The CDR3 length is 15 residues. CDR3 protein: CATSRRRATENEQFF. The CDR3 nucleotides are TGTGCCACCAGCAGGCGGCGGGCTACTGAGAATGAGCAGTTCTTC.

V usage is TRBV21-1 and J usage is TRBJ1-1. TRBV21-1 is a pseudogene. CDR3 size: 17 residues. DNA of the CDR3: TGTGCCAGCAGCAAAGCGCTGCCCCTCCGCGGGGGATTTGGAGCTTTCTTT. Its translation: CASSKALPLRGGFGAFF.

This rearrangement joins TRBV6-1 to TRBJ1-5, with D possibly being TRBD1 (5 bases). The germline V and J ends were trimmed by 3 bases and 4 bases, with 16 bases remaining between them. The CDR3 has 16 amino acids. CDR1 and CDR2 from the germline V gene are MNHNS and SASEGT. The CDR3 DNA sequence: TGTGCCAGCAGTGAGGGGAGCGGGGGATTTAATCAGCCCCAGCATTTT. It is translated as CASSEGSGGFNQPQHF.

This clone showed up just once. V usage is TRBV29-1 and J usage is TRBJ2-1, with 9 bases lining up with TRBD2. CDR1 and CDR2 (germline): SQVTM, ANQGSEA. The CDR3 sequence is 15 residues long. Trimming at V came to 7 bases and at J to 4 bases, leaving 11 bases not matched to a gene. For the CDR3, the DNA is TGCAGCGCCTCTGGGGGCGGGGGGGTATACAATGAGCAGTTCTTC. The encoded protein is CSASGGGGVYNEQFF.

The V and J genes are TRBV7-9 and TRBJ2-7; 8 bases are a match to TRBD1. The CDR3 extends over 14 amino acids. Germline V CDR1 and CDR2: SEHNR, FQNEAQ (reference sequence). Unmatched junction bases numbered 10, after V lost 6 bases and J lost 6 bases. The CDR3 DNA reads TGTGCCAGCAGAAATGGACAGGGACGAGGCGAGCAGTACTTC. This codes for CASRNGQGRGEQYF.

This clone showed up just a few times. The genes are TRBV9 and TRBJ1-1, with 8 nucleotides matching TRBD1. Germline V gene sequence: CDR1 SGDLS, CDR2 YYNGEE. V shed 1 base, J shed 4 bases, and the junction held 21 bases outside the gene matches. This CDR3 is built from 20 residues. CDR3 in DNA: TGTGCCAGCAGCGTAAGTTTTAGTGGGACAGGTGGATTTTTGGGCACTGAAGCTTTCTTT. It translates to CASSVSFSGTGGFLGTEAFF.

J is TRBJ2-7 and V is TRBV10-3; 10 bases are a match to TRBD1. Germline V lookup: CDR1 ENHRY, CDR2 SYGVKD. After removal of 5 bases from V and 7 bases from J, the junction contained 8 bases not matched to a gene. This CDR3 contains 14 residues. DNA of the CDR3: TGTGCCATCAGTCCCGGGGACAGGGGTGGTGAGCAGTACTTC. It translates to CAISPGDRGGEQYF.

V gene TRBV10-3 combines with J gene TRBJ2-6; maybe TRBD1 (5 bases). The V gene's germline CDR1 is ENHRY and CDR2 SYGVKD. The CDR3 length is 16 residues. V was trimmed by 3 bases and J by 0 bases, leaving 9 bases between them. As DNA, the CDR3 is TGTGCCATCAGTGAAAGGGGTAGCTCTGGGGCCAACGTCCTGACTTTC. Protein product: CAISERGSSGANVLTF.

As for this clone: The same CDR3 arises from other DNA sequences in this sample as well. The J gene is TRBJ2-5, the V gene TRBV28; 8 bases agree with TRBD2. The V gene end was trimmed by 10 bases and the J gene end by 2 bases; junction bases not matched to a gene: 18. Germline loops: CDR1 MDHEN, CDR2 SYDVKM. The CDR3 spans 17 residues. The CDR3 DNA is TGTGCCACCTCGGGGGGGGCAGGGGCGGGATGGCAAGAGACCCAGTACTTC. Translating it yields CATSGGAGAGWQETQYF.

The CDR3 DNA sequence: TGTGCCAGCAGCGACCCAAGGACTAGAACAGATACGCAGTATTTT. This encodes CASSDPRTRTDTQYF. The rearrangement uses TRBV21-1 and TRBJ2-3; the table gives TRBD2 as D, unverified against the DNA. TRBV21-1 is an annotated pseudogene. The CDR3 runs 15 residues.

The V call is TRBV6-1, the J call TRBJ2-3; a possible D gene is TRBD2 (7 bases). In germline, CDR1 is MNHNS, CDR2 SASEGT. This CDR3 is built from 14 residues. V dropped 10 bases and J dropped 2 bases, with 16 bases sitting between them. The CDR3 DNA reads TGTGCCACGAGAGGGGGGGACCCCACAGATACGCAGTATTTT. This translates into CATRGGDPTDTQYF.

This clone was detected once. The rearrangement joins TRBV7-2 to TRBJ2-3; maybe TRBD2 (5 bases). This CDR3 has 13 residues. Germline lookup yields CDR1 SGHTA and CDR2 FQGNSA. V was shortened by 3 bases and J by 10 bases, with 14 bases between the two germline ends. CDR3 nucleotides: TGTGCCAGCAGCTTCGAACCTACTAGGGCGCAGTATTTT. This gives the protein CASSFEPTRAQYF.

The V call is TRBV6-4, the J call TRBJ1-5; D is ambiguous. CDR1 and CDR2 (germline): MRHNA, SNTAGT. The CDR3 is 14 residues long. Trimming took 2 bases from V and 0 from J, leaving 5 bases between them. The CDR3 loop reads CASSDNYSNQPQHF. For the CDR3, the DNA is TGTGCCAGCAGTGACAACTATAGCAATCAGCCCCAGCATTTT.

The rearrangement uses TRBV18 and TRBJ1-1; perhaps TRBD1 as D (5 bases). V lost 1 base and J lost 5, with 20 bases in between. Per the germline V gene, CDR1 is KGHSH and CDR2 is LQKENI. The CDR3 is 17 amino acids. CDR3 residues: CASSPRGGDKWGTEAFF. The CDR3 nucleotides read TGTGCCAGCTCACCACGCGGAGGGGATAAATGGGGAACTGAAGCTTTCTTT.

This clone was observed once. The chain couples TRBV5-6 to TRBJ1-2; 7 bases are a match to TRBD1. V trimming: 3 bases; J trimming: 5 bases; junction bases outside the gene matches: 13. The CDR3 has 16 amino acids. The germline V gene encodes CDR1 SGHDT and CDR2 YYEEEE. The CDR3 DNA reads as TGTGCCAGCAGCTCCTATGGGACAGAGCCCCTTTATGGCTACACCTTC. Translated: CASSSYGTEPLYGYTF.

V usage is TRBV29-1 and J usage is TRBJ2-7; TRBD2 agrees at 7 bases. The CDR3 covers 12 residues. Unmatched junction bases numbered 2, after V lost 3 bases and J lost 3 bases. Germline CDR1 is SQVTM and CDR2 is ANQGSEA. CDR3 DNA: TGCAGCGTTGAGGTAGCGGGCTACGAGCAGTACTTC. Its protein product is CSVEVAGYEQYF.

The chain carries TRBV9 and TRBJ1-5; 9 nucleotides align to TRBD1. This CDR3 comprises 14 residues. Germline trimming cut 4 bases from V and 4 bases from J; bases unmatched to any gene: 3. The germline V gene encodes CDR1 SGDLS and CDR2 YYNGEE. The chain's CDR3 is CASSPGQGNQPQHF. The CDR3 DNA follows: TGTGCCAGCAGCCCAGGACAGGGGAATCAGCCCCAGCATTTT.

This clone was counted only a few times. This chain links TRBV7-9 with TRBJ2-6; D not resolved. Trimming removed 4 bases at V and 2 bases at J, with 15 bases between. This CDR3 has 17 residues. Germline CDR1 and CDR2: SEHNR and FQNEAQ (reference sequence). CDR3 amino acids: CASSSFPVQPGANVLTF. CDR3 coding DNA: TGTGCCAGCAGCTCCTTTCCAGTACAACCTGGGGCCAACGTCCTGACTTTC.

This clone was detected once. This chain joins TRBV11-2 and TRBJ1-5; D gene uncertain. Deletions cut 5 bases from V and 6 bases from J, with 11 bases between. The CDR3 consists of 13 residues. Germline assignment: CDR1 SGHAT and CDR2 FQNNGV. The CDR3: CASSTSYSQPQHF. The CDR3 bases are TGTGCCAGCAGCACGAGTTATAGTCAGCCCCAGCATTTT.

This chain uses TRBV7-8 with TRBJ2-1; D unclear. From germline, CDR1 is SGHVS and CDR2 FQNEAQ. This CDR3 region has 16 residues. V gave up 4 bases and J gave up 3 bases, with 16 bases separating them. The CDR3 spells CASSSGLALGYNEQFF. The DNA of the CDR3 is TGTGCCAGCAGCTCGGGTCTCGCCTTGGGCTACAATGAGCAGTTCTTC.

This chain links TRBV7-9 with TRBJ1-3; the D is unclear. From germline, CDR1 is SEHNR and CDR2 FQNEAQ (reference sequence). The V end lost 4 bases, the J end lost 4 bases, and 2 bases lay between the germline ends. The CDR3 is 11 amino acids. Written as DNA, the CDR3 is TGTGCCAGCAGCTCGGGAAACACCATATATTTT. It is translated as CASSSGNTIYF.

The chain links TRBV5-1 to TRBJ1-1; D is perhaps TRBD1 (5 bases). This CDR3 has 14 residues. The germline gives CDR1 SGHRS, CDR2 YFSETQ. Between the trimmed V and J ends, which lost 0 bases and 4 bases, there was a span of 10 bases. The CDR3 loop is CASSLDRSPTEAFF. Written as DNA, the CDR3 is TGCGCCAGCAGCTTGGACAGGTCCCCCACTGAAGCTTTCTTT.

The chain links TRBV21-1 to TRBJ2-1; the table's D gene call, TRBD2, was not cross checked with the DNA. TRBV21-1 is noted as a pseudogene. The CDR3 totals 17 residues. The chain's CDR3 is CASSPESSSGANNEQFF. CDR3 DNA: TGTGCCAGCAGTCCTGAAAGTTCAAGCGGAGCCAACAATGAGCAGTTCTTC.

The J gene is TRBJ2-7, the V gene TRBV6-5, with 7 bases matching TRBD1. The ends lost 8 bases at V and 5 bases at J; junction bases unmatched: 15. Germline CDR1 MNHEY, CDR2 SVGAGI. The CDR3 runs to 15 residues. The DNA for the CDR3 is TGTGCCAGCGCCACATCCCGGGACAGATTTAACGAGCAGTACTTC. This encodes CASATSRDRFNEQYF.